This T cell receptor beta chain was profiled in a study of T cells in Graves' hyperthyroidism and ophthalmopathy (dated by TCRdb to between 2018 and 2020). As for the study more broadly: Peripheral blood was sampled at the time of initial diagnosis, prior to any treatment. A discovery cohort of around 100 patients, about 43 with Graves' ophthalmopathy and 57 with stable Graves' hyperthyroidism, was used to find distinguishing TCR V-J signatures. Prospective prediction of ophthalmopathy was tested in an independent validation cohort of about 19 hyperthyroidism patients and around 16 patients who later progressed to ophthalmopathy. The roughly 91 discovery patients were randomly divided into training and test sets at a 7:3 ratio. Thyroid tissue and blood T-cell repertoires from six Graves' hyperthyroidism patients were also compared in the study. After blood sampling, hyperthyroidism patients were treated with methimazole at a starting dose of 30 mg daily, and ophthalmopathy patients were treated with high-dose intravenous methylprednisolone. The paper reports TCR Vbeta CDR3 sequencing of roughly 140 peripheral blood samples: approximately 43 ophthalmopathy, under 80 hyperthyroidism and around 17 progressor patients. The research as a whole found: A 13 V-J signature model separated ophthalmopathy from stable hyperthyroidism, with roughly 88% sensitivity and just under 84% specificity in cross-validation and 80%/75% in testing. Blood samples also contained most of the expanded thyroid clonotypes (frequency above 0.001), which suggests that blood repertoires may reflect thyroid immune responses. During validation, the model predicted progression to ophthalmopathy a median of roughly 7.1 months ahead of onset, with approximately 71% sensitivity and about 75% specificity. No statistical method was used to set the sample size in advance, and investigators knew the group allocation.

Ends trimmed: V by 4 bases, J by 1 base; bases unmatched to a gene: 3. From a lookup of the germline V gene, CDR1 and CDR2 are SGHRS and YFSETQ. The CDR3 runs 15 amino acids, cysteine and phenylalanine included. The only DNA kept is the CDR3, 45 bases in frame from the first base. The TCR beta CDR3 regions were amplified from the RNA transcripts. A first-round RT-PCR of the TCR CDR3 used the HTBI primer set with the Qiagen OneStep RT-PCR kit. Libraries were constructed in a second round of multiplex PCR, after which size selection and purification were performed. Sequencing of the libraries was done on an Illumina HiSeq2000 using paired-end 100 bp reads. The source study handled its data this way. SOAPnuke was used to process the raw data, with reads discarded if the reads contained adapters or uncalled bases, had a mean Phred below 15, or lacked an exact constant-primer or identifier match. COPE v1.2.5 was used to merge the high-quality paired reads, and each unique nucleotide sequence was defined as a clonotype. MiTCR v1.1 was used to align the clonotypes against IMGT TRBV, TRBD and TRBJ reference segments. The analysis was restricted to V-J combinations with a frequency above 0.0001, which together covered 99.2% of the repertoires. The TCS score was defined as F50 (clonal expansion) divided by E x V (chaos), with BLOSUM62-based TCRdist calculated between CDR3 peptides within each V-J. Welch's t-statistics and random forest reduced fewer than 600 V-J features to 13, which were used in a naive Bayes classifier (R e1071). TCRdb reprocessing: public reads trimmed at Q25 with fastp, clones called with MiXCR, in-frame beta chains kept. A single entry per CDR3 protein holds the most common genes and DNA from its merged rows. The V and J calls shown here were made by TCRdb, not taken from the authors' results. This sample has under 300,000 distinct CDR3 sequences in its table, and approximately 26% of those were observed once. The ten top clones hold 25% to 30% of the sample.

Hyperthyroidism patients were newly diagnosed, with disease duration under 2 months, and aged 18 to 65 years. Any patient with an uncontrolled infection, another autoimmune disease, pregnancy or lactation was excluded. Clinical symptoms, serum thyroxine and TRAb, thyroid ultrasound, and orbital computed tomography formed the basis for the diagnoses. Blood from progressor patients was collected at the time of first diagnosis with hyperthyroidism, before any ophthalmopathy symptoms had appeared. Ficoll-Paque density gradient centrifugation was used to isolate PBMCs from about 9 ml of fresh peripheral blood. Progressor patients were defined as those initially diagnosed with Graves' hyperthyroidism in whom ophthalmopathy developed during follow-up. Total RNA was extracted using Trizol reagent, and RNA quality was assessed on an Agilent 2100 Bioanalyzer. At least ten counts were recorded for this clonotype. No cognate antigen has been identified for it. The sample holds no much larger clone one base away, and base qualities are not on file.

This clonotype was sampled from a man aged 35-49 years with Graves' hyperthyroidism that later progressed to Graves' ophthalmopathy. In this chain, TRBV5-1 is recombined with TRBJ2-3; 10 of the junction bases match TRBD1. The sequencing input was blood. The nucleotide sequence reads TGCGCCAGCAGCGTGACAGGGGGCGGCACAGATACGCAGTATTTT. The resulting protein is CASSVTGGGTDTQYF.